This paragraph reports one TCR beta chain. This specimen belongs to a study of cytomegalovirus exposure and HLA in healthy donors. In the PCR, 60 Vbeta and 13 Jbeta primers were used. Here immunoSEQ multiplex PCR was the method, and the copy in TCRdb shows in-frame clones only, minus some. The repertoire holds approximately 170,000 clones, 60% to 85% seen once, with roughly 6.4% in the top ten. The TCR was taken from a woman aged 40-49 years in good health and CMV-seropositive. The sample taken for sequencing was PBMCs.

CDR3 in amino acids: CASSSDPGIWDNEQFF. The CDR3 DNA is TGCGCCAGCAGCTCAGATCCAGGGATCTGGGACAATGAGCAGTTCTTC. The V call is TRBV5-1, the J call TRBJ2-1; D might be TRBD1 (5 bases). V gave up 3 bases and J gave up 5 bases, with 18 bases separating them. The germline gives CDR1 SGHRS, CDR2 YFSETQ. The CDR3 spans 16 residues.